The sequence of this T cell receptor (beta chain) was determined in a study of blood T cell repertoires in COVID-19. The CDR3 contains 13 residues. V was shortened by 4 bases and J by 2 bases, with 6 bases between the two germline ends. Per the germline V gene, CDR1 is SGHTA and CDR2 is FQGNSA. Libraries were prepared by immunoSEQ multiplex PCR; TCRdb keeps only in-frame clonotypes and omits some of them. Among about 200,000 clones listed, around 80% were seen once. Sequencing input: peripheral blood. The receptor was derived from an elderly woman with acute or convalescent COVID-19. V and J are TRBV7-2 and TRBJ1-5; possible D gene TRBD1, 5 bases. The CDR3 is CASSWGGNQPQHF. CDR3 bases: TGTGCCAGCAGCTGGGGGGGCAATCAGCCCCAGCATTTT.